Listed below are T cell receptor beta chains from one sample, sequenced in a study of OX40 agonist ivuxolimab in advanced cancers. Data came from immunoSEQ multiplex PCR; TCRdb stores just in-frame clones and leaves some out. The profile shows tens of thousands of clones, 89% of them singletons. The material was CD4+ or CD8+ T cells sorted from blood, obtained in a trial of the OX40 agonist ivuxolimab. These receptors were obtained from an adult with an advanced solid tumor such as melanoma, head and neck, liver or kidney cancer. Both conserved end residues are part of each CDR3. Size is omitted from some rows. Given values are once, few, many or a class for expanded clones.

-	TRBV5-6	TRBJ1-1	CASSPGREGPLNTEAFF
-	TRBV4-1	TRBJ2-7	CASSQGAGSYEQYF
-	TRBV28	TRBJ2-1	CASLGLAYNEQFF
-	TRBV4-3	TRBJ2-7	CASSQDVVYEQYF
-	TRBV7-6	TRBJ1-1	CASSFGGQGTEAFF
-	TRBV5-4	TRBJ1-2	CASRTYTGLDYGYTF
-	TRBV2	TRBJ2-3	CASSPGTTSTDTQYF
once	TRBV6-5	TRBJ1-5	CASRRTGGNQPQHF
-	TRBV5-6	TRBJ2-7	CASSRQGSYEQYF
-	TRBV11-2	TRBJ1-1	CASSLASDRLPFF
-	TRBV6-5	TRBJ2-1	CATDSLNEQFF
-	TRBV7-8	TRBJ1-4	CASSWRVANEKLFF
-	TRBV27	TRBJ1-1	CASSLIGGLGEAFF
-	TRBV27	TRBJ2-1	CASSTTGRDYNEQFF